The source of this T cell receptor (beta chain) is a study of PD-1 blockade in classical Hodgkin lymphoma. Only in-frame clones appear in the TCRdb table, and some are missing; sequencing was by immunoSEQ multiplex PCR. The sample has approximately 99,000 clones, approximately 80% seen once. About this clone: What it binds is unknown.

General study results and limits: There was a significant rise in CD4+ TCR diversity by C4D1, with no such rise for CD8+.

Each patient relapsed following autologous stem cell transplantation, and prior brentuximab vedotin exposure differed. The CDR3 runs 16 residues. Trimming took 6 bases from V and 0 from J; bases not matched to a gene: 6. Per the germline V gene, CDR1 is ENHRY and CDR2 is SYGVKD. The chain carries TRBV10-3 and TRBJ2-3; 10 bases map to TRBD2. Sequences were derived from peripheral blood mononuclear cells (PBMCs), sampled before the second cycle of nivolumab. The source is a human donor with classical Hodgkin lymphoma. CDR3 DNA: TGTGCCATCAGCACCCTAGCGGGAGCCAGCACAGATACGCAGTATTTT. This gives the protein CAISTLAGASTDTQYF.